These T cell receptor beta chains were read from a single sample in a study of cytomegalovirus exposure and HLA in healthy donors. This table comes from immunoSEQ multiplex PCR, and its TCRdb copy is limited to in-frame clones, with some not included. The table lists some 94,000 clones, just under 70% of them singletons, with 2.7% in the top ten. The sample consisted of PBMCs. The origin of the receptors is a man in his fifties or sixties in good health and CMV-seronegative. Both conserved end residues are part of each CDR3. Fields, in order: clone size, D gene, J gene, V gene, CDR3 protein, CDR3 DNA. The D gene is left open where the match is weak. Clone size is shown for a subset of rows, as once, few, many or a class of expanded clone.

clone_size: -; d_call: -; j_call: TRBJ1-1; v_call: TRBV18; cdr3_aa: CASSPMTEAFF; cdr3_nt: TGTGCCAGCTCACCCATGACTGAAGCTTTCTTT
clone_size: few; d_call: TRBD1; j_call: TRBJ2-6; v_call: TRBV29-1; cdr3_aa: CSVDDRGHSGANVLTF; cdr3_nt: TGCAGCGTGGATGACAGGGGACACTCTGGGGCCAACGTCCTGACTTTC
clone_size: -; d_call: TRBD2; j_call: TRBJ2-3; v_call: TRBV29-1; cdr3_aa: CSAQRLAGSTDTQYF; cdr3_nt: TGCAGCGCCCAGAGGCTAGCGGGGAGCACAGATACGCAGTATTTT
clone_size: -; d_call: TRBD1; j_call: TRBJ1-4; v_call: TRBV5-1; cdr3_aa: CASSAGQGARSEKLFF; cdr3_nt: TGCGCCAGCAGCGCCGGACAGGGGGCGCGATCCGAAAAACTGTTTTTT
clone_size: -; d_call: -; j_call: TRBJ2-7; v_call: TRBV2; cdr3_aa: CASSEYTSYEQYF; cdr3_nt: TGTGCCAGCAGTGAATATACCAGCTACGAGCAGTACTTC
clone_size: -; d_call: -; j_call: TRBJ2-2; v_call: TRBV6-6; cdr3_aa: CASSSLRLTNTGELFF; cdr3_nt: TGTGCCAGCAGTTCACTGAGGCTTACGAACACCGGGGAGCTGTTTTTT
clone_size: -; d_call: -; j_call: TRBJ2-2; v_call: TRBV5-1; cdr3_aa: CASRAGAFTGELFF; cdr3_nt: TGCGCCAGCAGAGCAGGGGCGTTTACCGGGGAGCTGTTTTTT
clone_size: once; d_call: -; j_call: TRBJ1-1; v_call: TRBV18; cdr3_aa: CASSPGGPNGVTEAFF; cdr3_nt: TGTGCCAGCTCACCAGGGGGCCCCAATGGGGTCACTGAAGCTTTCTTT
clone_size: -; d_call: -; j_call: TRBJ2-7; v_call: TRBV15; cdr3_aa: CATTSGTSYEQYF; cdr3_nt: TGTGCCACCACCTCCGGGACTTCCTACGAGCAGTACTTC
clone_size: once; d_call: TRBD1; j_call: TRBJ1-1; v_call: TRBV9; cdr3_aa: CASSVEDRENTEAFF; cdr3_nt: TGTGCCAGCAGCGTAGAAGACAGGGAGAACACTGAAGCTTTCTTT
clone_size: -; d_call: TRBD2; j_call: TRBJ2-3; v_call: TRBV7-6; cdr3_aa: CASSQEGWRGRDTQYF; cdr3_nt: TGTGCCAGCAGCCAAGAAGGATGGCGGGGGAGAGATACGCAGTATTTT
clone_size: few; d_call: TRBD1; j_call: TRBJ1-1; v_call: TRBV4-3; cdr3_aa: CASSQDSGTGALMNTEAFF; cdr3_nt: TGCGCCAGCAGCCAGGACTCCGGGACAGGGGCCCTTATGAACACTGAAGCTTTCTTT
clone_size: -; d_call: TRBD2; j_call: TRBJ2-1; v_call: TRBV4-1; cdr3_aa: CASSQDSSGYNEQFF; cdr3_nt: TGCGCCAGCAGCCAAGACTCTAGCGGCTACAATGAGCAGTTCTTC
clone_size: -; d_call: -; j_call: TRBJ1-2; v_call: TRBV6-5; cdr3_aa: CASRTPDSAYGYTF; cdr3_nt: TGTGCCAGCAGGACCCCGGACAGCGCCTATGGCTACACCTTC
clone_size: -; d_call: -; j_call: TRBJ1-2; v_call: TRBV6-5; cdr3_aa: CASSYTGGKVYGYTF; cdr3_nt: TGTGCCAGCAGTTACACTGGAGGGAAGGTCTATGGCTACACCTTC
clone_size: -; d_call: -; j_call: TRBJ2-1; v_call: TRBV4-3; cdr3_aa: CASSPYPRNEQFF; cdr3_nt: TGCGCCAGCAGCCCCTACCCTAGGAATGAGCAGTTCTTC
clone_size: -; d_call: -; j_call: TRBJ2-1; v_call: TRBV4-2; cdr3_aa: CASSQDWGLYNEQFF; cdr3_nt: TGTGCCAGCAGCCAAGATTGGGGACTTTACAATGAGCAGTTCTTC
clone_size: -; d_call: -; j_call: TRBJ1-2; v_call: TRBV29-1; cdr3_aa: CSARVGYGYTF; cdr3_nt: TGCAGCGCCCGAGTCGGGTACGGCTACACCTTC
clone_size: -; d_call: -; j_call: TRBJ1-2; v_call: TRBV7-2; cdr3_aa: CASSLAGPGGYGYTF; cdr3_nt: TGTGCCAGCAGCTTAGCGGGGCCTGGTGGCTATGGCTACACCTTC
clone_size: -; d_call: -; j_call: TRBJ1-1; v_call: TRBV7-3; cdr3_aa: CASSLAVYTEAFF; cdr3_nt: TGTGCCAGCAGTCTCGCGGTTTACACTGAAGCTTTCTTT
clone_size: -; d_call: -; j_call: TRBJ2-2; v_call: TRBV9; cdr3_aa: CASSAWASNTGELFF; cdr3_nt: TGTGCCAGCAGCGCTTGGGCCTCGAACACCGGGGAGCTGTTTTTT
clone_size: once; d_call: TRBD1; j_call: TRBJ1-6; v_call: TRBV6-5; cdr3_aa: CASSSPGTGANSPLHF; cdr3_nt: TGTGCCAGCAGTTCCCCCGGGACAGGGGCGAATTCACCCCTCCACTTT
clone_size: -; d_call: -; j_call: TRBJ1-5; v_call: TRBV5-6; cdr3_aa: CASSWGGSLEATQPQHF; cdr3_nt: TGTGCCAGCAGCTGGGGGGGCAGCCTCGAAGCCACTCAGCCCCAGCATTTT
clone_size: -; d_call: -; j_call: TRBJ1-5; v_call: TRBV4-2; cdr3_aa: CASSQDRGAGEGQPQHF; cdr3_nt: TGTGCCAGCAGCCAAGATCGTGGGGCAGGGGAGGGTCAGCCCCAGCATTTT
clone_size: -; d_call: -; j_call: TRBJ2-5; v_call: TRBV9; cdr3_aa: CASSASGGQETQYF; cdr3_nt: TGTGCCAGCAGCGCATCTGGGGGGCAAGAGACCCAGTACTTC
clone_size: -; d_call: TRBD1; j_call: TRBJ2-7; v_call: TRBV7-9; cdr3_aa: CASSLGTGGSELQYF; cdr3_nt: TGTGCCAGCAGCTTGGGCACAGGGGGGTCAGAGTTGCAGTACTTC